Sequencing of this TCR beta chain was carried out in a study of PD-L1 blockade in urothelial cancer. The CDR3 is 14 residues long. Germline trimming cut 8 bases from V and 4 bases from J; bases unmatched to any gene: 7. Germline loops: CDR1 MNHEY, CDR2 SVGAGI. Data came from immunoSEQ multiplex PCR; TCRdb stores just in-frame clones and leaves some out. The repertoire has tens of thousands of clones, approximately 84% of them found once; the top ten carry approximately 6%. This chain joins TRBV6-5 and TRBJ2-2; 7 bases line up with TRBD1. The TCR originated in a man aged 40-49 years with urothelial cancer. The source material was PBMCs, sampled around atezolizumab (anti-PD-L1) treatment. The CDR3: CASGRQGATGELFF. The CDR3 DNA follows: TGTGCCAGCGGGCGACAGGGCGCCACCGGGGAGCTGTTTTTT.